This TCR beta chain was found in a study of blood T cell repertoires in COVID-19. Study details: The origin of the acute and convalescent COVID-19 samples was the United States, Italy and Spain. PBMCs, B-cell-depleted T cells, or T cells were the source of the cDNA or gDNA that made up the material.

Some clones are missing from TCRdb's copy, which holds only in-frame ones; the method was immunoSEQ multiplex PCR. Among some 97,000 clones listed, 86% were seen once. Germline V gene lookup returns CDR1 MDHEN and CDR2 SYDVKM. This CDR3 region has 12 residues. In terms of age and location, participants ranged from about 18 to 89 years and lived in approximately 26 US areas. Participants' own reports of clinical history determined their cohort assignment. The sequenced sample consisted of PBMCs or T cells enriched from blood (not recorded which). The chain carries TRBV28 and TRBJ1-4; 9 bases align to TRBD1. The TCR sequence derives from a woman aged 50 to 60 who had recovered from COVID-19. CDR3: CVTGTGNEKLFF. The CDR3 nucleotides are TGTGTTACCGGGACAGGGAATGAAAAACTGTTTTTT.